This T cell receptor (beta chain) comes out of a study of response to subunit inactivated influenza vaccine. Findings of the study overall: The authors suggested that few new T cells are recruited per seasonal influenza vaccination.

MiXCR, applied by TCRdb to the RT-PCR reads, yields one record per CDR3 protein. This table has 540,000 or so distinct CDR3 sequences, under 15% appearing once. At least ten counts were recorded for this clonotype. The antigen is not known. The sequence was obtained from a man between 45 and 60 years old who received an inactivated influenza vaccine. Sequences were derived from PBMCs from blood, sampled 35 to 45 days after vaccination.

The CDR3 DNA reads TGCGCCAGCAGCCAATTTCTAGCAGGGGGCAATGAGCAGTTCTTC. Its protein product is CASSQFLAGGNEQFF. V and J are TRBV4-3 and TRBJ2-1; 7 nucleotides line up with TRBD1. The CDR3 is 15 residues long. Germline lookup yields CDR1 LGHNA and CDR2 YSLEER. With V trimmed by 2 bases and J by 6 bases, 7 bases remained unmatched.